These 4 T cell receptor beta chains were all obtained from the same sample, sequenced in a study of human T cells and chemical hapten exposure. Time point denoted: patch test 1, 2 weeks after DPC sensitization. The treatment was: therapeutic diphenylcyclopropenone sensitization with weekly scalp DPC. TCRdb re-analysed the RACE reads in MiXCR, keeping a single row per CDR3 protein. The sample yields some 380,000 distinct CDR3 sequences, around 5% seen once. Specimen: whole blood, collected in connection with sensitization to the hapten diphenylcyclopropenone (DPC). These receptor sequences come from a woman aged 50 to 60 with alopecia areata. Some clones in this sample may be carry-over from other donors' samples.

This clonotype was found many times. The chain couples TRBV20-1 to TRBJ1-2; D is possibly TRBD1 (6 bases). CDR3 size: 13 residues. V was trimmed by 5 bases and J by 5 bases, leaving 15 bases between them. From germline, CDR1 is DFQATT and CDR2 SNEGSKA (reference sequence). This CDR3 is CSAYRVIDYGYTF. CDR3 nucleotide sequence: TGCAGTGCTTACAGGGTTATCGATTATGGCTACACCTTC.

This clonotype was picked up a small number of times. The chain uses TRBV6-5 and TRBJ2-3; 10 bases agree with TRBD2. This CDR3 comprises 16 residues. Trimming took 6 bases from V and 5 from J; bases not matched to a gene: 11. Germline CDR1 reads MNHEY; CDR2 reads SVGAGI. The CDR3 is CASRSLAGGPRDTQYF. The CDR3 DNA is TGTGCCAGCAGATCCTTAGCGGGAGGCCCGAGAGATACGCAGTATTTT.

Many counts were recorded for this clonotype. The CDR3 DNA follows: TGTGCCTTTTCGGCAGGGGACAATCAGCCCCAGCATTTT. It codes for CAFSAGDNQPQHF. The V gene is TRBV6-6, the J gene TRBJ1-5; tentative D call: TRBD1 (6 bases). In germline, CDR1 is MNHNY, CDR2 SVGAGI (reference sequence). V was cut by 11 bases and J by 3 bases, with 14 bases left in between. The CDR3 has 13 amino acids.

This clonotype was seen a handful of times. The rearrangement joins TRBV7-8 to TRBJ1-5, with D uncertain. Germline loops: CDR1 SGHVS, CDR2 FQNEAQ. The CDR3 loop spans 15 amino acids. Trimming took 1 base from V and 2 from J, leaving 9 bases between them. The DNA of the CDR3 is TGTGCCAGCAGCTTAGGTCGCACAGGCAATCAGCCCCAGCATTTT. Its protein product is CASSLGRTGNQPQHF.